Ten or more counts support the clone carrying this T cell receptor (beta chain). Its antigen is undetermined. The sample comes from a study of T cell repertoires in cytomegalovirus infection. Study-wide background: The public TCR beta signatures pointed to both CMV infection and matching HLA type. Findings of the study overall: Within the response measured ex vivo, HLA-C-restricted CMV-specific TCR beta clonotypes were dominant. CMV carriers with the relevant HLA were identified by cumulative public TCR beta family frequency.

In TCRdb, the reads were re-called with MiXCR into one record per CDR3 protein. The data contain 600,000 to 800,000 distinct CDR3 sequences, approximately 25% of them seen just once; the ten biggest clones take up 8%. V lost 9 bases to trimming and J lost 1 base, with 14 bases between them. The CDR3 runs 14 residues. This receptor was identified in a human donor in good health (CMV status not recorded). Some clones in this sample may be carry-over from other donors' samples. Sample: CD8+ T cells from PBMCs. The J gene is TRBJ2-3, the V gene TRBV12-3 or TRBV12-4; D not resolved. CDR3 sequence: CASSNAPGTDTQYF. DNA of the CDR3: TGTGCCAGTAGTAACGCGCCTGGCACAGATACGCAGTATTTT.